This T cell receptor beta chain was identified during a study of blood T cell repertoires in COVID-19. The germline gives CDR1 MNHEY, CDR2 SVGEGT. The length of the CDR3 is 15 residues. Trimming pared 4 bases from V and 0 bases from J, leaving 13 bases between. Sequencing used immunoSEQ multiplex PCR; TCRdb keeps in-frame clones, though not all of them. This table has over 55,000 clones, about nine tenths appearing once. The chain carries TRBV6-2 or TRBV6-3 and TRBJ2-7; perhaps TRBD1 as D (6 bases). The sequence was collected from a human donor in a cohort sampled during active COVID-19. The material sequenced was peripheral blood. The CDR3 here is CASSSGQPLSYEQYF. CDR3 coding DNA: TGTGCCAGCAGTTCCGGACAGCCTCTCTCCTACGAGCAGTACTTC.